This T cell receptor (beta chain) is drawn from a study of cytomegalovirus exposure and HLA in healthy donors. Remarks on this clone: Its specificity is not known.

Primers for the PCR totalled 60 Vbeta and 13 Jbeta. Assay: immunoSEQ multiplex PCR; the TCRdb copy retains only in-frame clones and omits some. The sample shows 70,000 to 75,000 clones, about three quarters of them seen only once. Study-wide findings and caveats: Associated with cytomegalovirus, according to the listing, were 150 to 200 TCR beta chains. Follow-up analysis seemed to connect common viral pathogens with several of the most significant clusters identified.

The V segment lost 3 bases and the J segment 1 base; nucleotides outside the gene matches: 13. CDR1 is SGHDT and CDR2 is YYEEEE in the germline V gene. The CDR3 has 18 amino acids. The chain combines TRBV5-6 with TRBJ2-4, with TRBD1 matching over 7 bases. What was sequenced was PBMCs. This receptor was identified in a woman between 40 and 50 years old in good health and CMV-seropositive. Here the CDR3 reads CASSWDSWAEVAKNIQYF. CDR3 sequence (DNA): TGTGCCAGCAGCTGGGACAGTTGGGCCGAAGTGGCCAAAAACATTCAGTACTTC.